These 20 T cell receptor beta chains originate from one sample sequenced in a study of early T cells in non-severe SARS-CoV-2 infection. TCRdb reprocessed the 5' RACE reads via MiXCR and lists one record per CDR3 protein. This sample yields tens of thousands of distinct CDR3 sequences, of which roughly 9% are seen a single time; around 20% belongs to the top ten. Sequencing input: whole blood. These receptors came from an adult who was a healthcare worker with PCR-confirmed SARS-CoV-2 infection or an uninfected control (not recorded which).

This clonotype was seen only a few times. The chain has TRBV4-1 and TRBJ1-2; 8 nucleotides line up with TRBD1. The length of the CDR3 is 15 residues. Germline CDR1 MGHRA, CDR2 YSYEKL. Unmatched junction bases numbered 4, after V lost 1 base and J lost 3 bases. The CDR3 sequence: CASSQVSGGDYGYTF. The CDR3 bases are TGCGCCAGCAGCCAAGTCTCAGGGGGCGACTATGGCTACACCTTC.

The chain couples TRBV5-1 to TRBJ1-3; 7 bases map to TRBD1. CDR3 size: 16 residues. Germline V CDR1 and CDR2: SGHRS, YFSETQ. V gave up 0 bases and J gave up 2 bases; unmatched junction bases: 5. The CDR3 is CASSLGDRVAGNTIYF. The CDR3 nucleotides read TGCGCCAGCAGCTTGGGCGACAGGGTGGCTGGAAACACCATATATTTT.

This clonotype was counted between two and nine times. This chain joins TRBV9 and TRBJ2-2, with D perhaps being TRBD1 or TRBD2 (6 bases each). V was trimmed by 0 bases and J by 5 bases, leaving 11 bases between them. In germline, CDR1 is SGDLS, CDR2 YYNGEE. This CDR3 region has 15 residues. The CDR3 DNA follows: TGTGCCAGCAGCGTAGGTAGGGGGGCGACCGGGGAGCTGTTTTTT. Protein: CASSVGRGATGELFF.

This clonotype was seen repeatedly, ten times or more. This chain uses TRBV5-6 with TRBJ2-7; 9 bases map to TRBD1. Germline V gene lookup returns CDR1 SGHDT and CDR2 YYEEEE. After removal of 4 bases from V and 5 bases from J, the junction contained 13 bases not matched to a gene. The CDR3 totals 16 residues. For the CDR3, the DNA is TGTGCCAGCAGCGCGGTGTCCGGGACAGGGATGCACGAGCAGTACTTC. Translated, it gives CASSAVSGTGMHEQYF.

This clonotype has just a few counts. V gene TRBV18 combines with J gene TRBJ1-1; TRBD1 matches at 8 bases. From germline, CDR1 is KGHSH and CDR2 LQKENI. With 0 bases clipped from V and 0 bases from J, the junction kept 9 bases outside the gene matches. The CDR3 runs to 18 residues. In nucleotides, the CDR3 is TGTGCCAGCTCACCACCGGATCAGGGGGCAAGAATGAACACTGAAGCTTTCTTT. Its translation is CASSPPDQGARMNTEAFF.

This clonotype has at least ten counts. V is TRBV20-1 and J is TRBJ1-1; maybe TRBD1 (5 bases). Trimming stripped 4 bases from V and 1 base from J, with 10 bases between. Germline lookup yields CDR1 DFQATT and CDR2 SNEGSKA (reference sequence). The CDR3 loop spans 13 amino acids. The CDR3 protein is CSAIGTSNTEAFF. The CDR3 DNA is TGCAGTGCTATAGGGACGTCGAACACTGAAGCTTTCTTT.

The chain joins TRBV7-6 to TRBJ2-2; 7 bases fit TRBD2. Germline values: CDR1 SGHVS, CDR2 FNYEAQ. The CDR3 covers 17 residues. J lost 5 bases, V lost 5 bases, and 14 bases had no gene match. The CDR3 DNA reads as TGTGCCAGCAGCCCCGGACTGGCGGGGGTGTCGACCGGGGAGCTGTTTTTT. Protein sequence: CASSPGLAGVSTGELFF.

The rearrangement joins TRBV11-2 to TRBJ1-1; D gene ambiguous. The CDR3 runs to 16 residues. CDR1 and CDR2 from the germline V gene are SGHAT and FQNNGV. V dropped 7 bases and J dropped 2 bases, with 20 bases sitting between them. CDR3 DNA: TGTGCCAGCACTCGGAGACCAGGAGGGTCAAACACTGAAGCTTTCTTT. This gives the protein CASTRRPGGSNTEAFF.

This clonotype was recorded a few times. The chain is built from TRBV3-1 and TRBJ2-6, with TRBD2 matching 10 bases. The CDR3 is 20 residues long. The germline gives CDR1 LGHDT, CDR2 YNNKEL (reference sequence). Unmatched junction bases numbered 15, after V lost 7 bases and J lost 0 bases. In nucleotides, the CDR3 is TGTGCCAGCACTACGGACCTAACTAGCGGGGTATCCTCTGGGGCCAACGTCCTGACTTTC. This codes for CASTTDLTSGVSSGANVLTF.

This clonotype was detected only a few times. It may be a read error: a sequence one base away is much more abundant. The rearrangement uses TRBV6-5 and TRBJ2-7, with D unresolved. The CDR3 contains 11 residues. CDR1 and CDR2 from the germline V gene are MNHEY and SVGAGI. V lost 2 bases to trimming and J lost 5 bases, with 4 bases between them. This chain's CDR3 is CASSYANEQYF. The CDR3 bases are TGTGCCAGCAGTTACGCGAACGAGCAGTACTTC.

The chain is built from TRBV10-2 and TRBJ2-5, with 7 bases identical to TRBD2. Trimming cost V 1 base and J 3 bases; bases outside gene matches: 2. The CDR3 is made up of 14 amino acids. Germline CDR1 and CDR2: WSHSY and SAAADI. Written as DNA, the CDR3 is TGCGCCAGCAGTGAGTGGACTAGTAAAGAGACCCAGTACTTC. It codes for CASSEWTSKETQYF.

The rearrangement joins TRBV20-1 to TRBJ2-7, with a possible D match to TRBD2 (6 bases). V was shortened by 6 bases and J by 7 bases, with 16 bases between the two germline ends. This CDR3 is built from 12 residues. Per the germline V gene, CDR1 is DFQATT and CDR2 is SNEGSKA (reference sequence). CDR3 loop: CSAQRSAGEQYF. The CDR3 nucleotides are TGCAGTGCCCAGCGGTCGGCGGGGGAGCAGTACTTC.

The J gene is TRBJ2-7, the V gene TRBV4-1, with 9 bases fitting TRBD1. The germline V gene encodes CDR1 MGHRA and CDR2 YSYEKL. The CDR3 has 16 amino acids. V shed 2 bases and J 7 bases; nucleotides not matched to a gene: 12. For the CDR3, the DNA is TGCGCCAGCAGCCAATCACGGGACAGGGTAGCCCAAGAGCAGTACTTC. Residues: CASSQSRDRVAQEQYF.

This clonotype turned up a few times. This sequence joins TRBV11-2 and TRBJ2-1, with 11 bases identical to TRBD2. The CDR3 covers 16 residues. Losses at the gene ends were 6 bases for V and 9 bases for J; bases not matched to a gene: 13. The V gene's germline CDR1 is SGHAT and CDR2 FQNNGV. CDR3 residues: CASRYSGGAIGGEQFF. The DNA for the CDR3 is TGTGCCAGCAGATATAGCGGGGGGGCCATTGGAGGTGAGCAGTTCTTC.

This clonotype was counted at least ten times. The chain recombines TRBV7-3 with TRBJ2-2; D call uncertain. The V end was cut by 5 bases, the J end by 6 bases, with 13 bases between. The length of the CDR3 is 14 residues. Germline values: CDR1 SGHTA, CDR2 FQGTGA. CDR3 sequence reads: CASSLDSFAGELFF. The CDR3 region has the DNA TGTGCCAGCAGCCTCGACTCCTTCGCCGGGGAGCTGTTTTTT.

This clonotype was counted many times. The V gene is TRBV7-9, the J gene TRBJ2-6; 10 bases match TRBD1. The CDR3 covers 16 residues. CDR1 is SEHNR, CDR2 FQNEAQ, per germline (reference sequence). The ends lost 10 bases at V and 2 bases at J; junction bases unmatched: 8. This CDR3 is CANTRDRGAGANVLTF. The CDR3 nucleotides are TGTGCCAATACAAGGGACAGGGGAGCTGGGGCCAACGTCCTGACTTTC.

This clonotype has at least ten counts. In DNA form, the CDR3 reads TGTGCCAGCATGGTCAGGGGAACAGGGAGTACGACCCAGTACTTC. Its protein is CASMVRGTGSTTQYF. The chain links TRBV27 to TRBJ2-5; tentative D call: TRBD1 (6 bases). Trimming stripped 7 bases from V and 7 bases from J, with 22 bases between. CDR1 MNHEY and CDR2 SMNVEV come from the germline V gene (reference sequence). The CDR3 runs to 15 residues.

This clonotype occurred many times. The J gene is TRBJ2-2, the V gene TRBV7-9; no clear D. V was shortened by 3 bases and J by 3 bases, with 2 bases between the two germline ends. The CDR3 runs to 12 residues. Germline assignment: CDR1 SEHNR and CDR2 FQNEAQ (reference sequence). This chain's CDR3 is CASSLDTGELFF. Here the CDR3 DNA reads TGTGCCAGCAGCTTGGACACCGGGGAGCTGTTTTTT.

The chain is built from TRBV19 and TRBJ1-5; 8 bases agree with TRBD1. CDR1 is LNHDA, CDR2 SQIVND, per germline (reference sequence). Trimming removed 6 bases from V and 3 bases from J; junction bases left unmatched: 7. The CDR3 has 15 amino acids. The CDR3 sequence: CASRGDRNINQPQHF. Here the CDR3 DNA reads TGTGCCAGTAGGGGGGACAGGAATATCAATCAGCCCCAGCATTTT.

This clonotype came up many times. The chain combines TRBV9 with TRBJ2-5, with D possibly being TRBD1 (6 bases). V lost 3 bases to trimming and J lost 1 base, with 13 bases between them. Germline CDR1 is SGDLS and CDR2 is YYNGEE. There are 15 residues in the CDR3. The chain's CDR3 is CASSGSGTSQETQYF. As DNA, the CDR3 is TGTGCCAGCAGCGGATCCGGGACATCCCAAGAGACCCAGTACTTC.